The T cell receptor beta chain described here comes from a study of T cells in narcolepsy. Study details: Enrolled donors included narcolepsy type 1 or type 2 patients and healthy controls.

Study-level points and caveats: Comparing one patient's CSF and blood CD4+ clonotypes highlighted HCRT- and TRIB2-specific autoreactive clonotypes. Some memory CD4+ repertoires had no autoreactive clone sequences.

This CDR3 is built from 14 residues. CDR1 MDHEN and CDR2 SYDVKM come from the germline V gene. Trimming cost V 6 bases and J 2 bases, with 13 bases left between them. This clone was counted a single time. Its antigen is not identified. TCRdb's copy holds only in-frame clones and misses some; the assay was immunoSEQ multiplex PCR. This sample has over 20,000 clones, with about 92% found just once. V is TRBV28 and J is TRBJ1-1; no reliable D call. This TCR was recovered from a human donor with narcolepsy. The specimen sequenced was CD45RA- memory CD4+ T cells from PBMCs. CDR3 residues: CASSPPNRNTEAFF. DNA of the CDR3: TGTGCCAGCAGCCCCCCAAATCGAAACACTGAAGCTTTCTTT.